A selection of T cell receptor beta chains follows, all from one sample in a study of CD8+CD57+ T cells in acquired aplastic anemia. TCRdb recomputed calls from the reads with MiXCR, one row per CDR3 protein. The table has some 150,000 distinct CDR3 sequences, over 70% seen once; the top ten hold 40% to 55%. What was sequenced was sorted CD4+, CD8+, or CD8+CD57+ T cells (not recorded which) from PBMCs. The receptors were sampled from a human donor with aplastic anemia. Each CDR3 is given with its conserved first and last residue. Fields, in order: D gene, J gene, clone size, V gene, CDR3 DNA, CDR3 protein. A D gene is named only where the DNA matches it firmly. Not all rows give a size; the values are once, few, many and, for expanded clones, a class.

D: NA
J: TRBJ1-6
size: few
V: TRBV7-2
DNA: TGTGCCAGCAGCTTAGCAGGGGAGGATTCACCCCTCCACTTT
CDR3: CASSLAGEDSPLHF

D: NA
J: TRBJ2-1
size: NA
V: TRBV15
DNA: TGTGCCACCAGCAGCAGATCCTGGAGCTCCTACAATGAGCAGTTCTTC
CDR3: CATSSRSWSSYNEQFF

D: TRBD1
J: TRBJ2-7
size: once
V: TRBV6-4
DNA: TGTGCCAGCGGTGACGGTGGACAGGGGATACAACTATCCTACGAGCAGTACTTC
CDR3: CASGDGGQGIQLSYEQYF

D: TRBD1
J: TRBJ1-2
size: few
V: TRBV9
DNA: TGTGCCAGCAGCGCAACGGACAGGGTGTATGGCTACACCTTC
CDR3: CASSATDRVYGYTF

D: NA
J: TRBJ2-5
size: NA
V: TRBV7-2
DNA: TGTGCCAGCAGCTTAGCTAGCGGTCCGGGGACCCAGTACTTC
CDR3: CASSLASGPGTQYF

D: TRBD1
J: TRBJ2-2
size: few
V: TRBV25-1
DNA: TGTGCCAGCAGTATAGGACAGGGCGACACCGGGGAGCTGTTTTTT
CDR3: CASSIGQGDTGELFF

D: TRBD1
J: TRBJ1-2
size: NA
V: TRBV29-1
DNA: TGCAGCGTGGAGACCAGGGGGCTGGACTATGGCTACACCTTC
CDR3: CSVETRGLDYGYTF

D: NA
J: TRBJ2-7
size: NA
V: TRBV29-1
DNA: TGCAGCGTTCAAGCAAACTACGAGCAGTACTTC
CDR3: CSVQANYEQYF

D: NA
J: TRBJ2-3
size: NA
V: TRBV11-2
DNA: TGTGCCAGCAGCTTGGAGGCTAATGGGGATACGCAGTATTTT
CDR3: CASSLEANGDTQYF

D: TRBD1
J: TRBJ1-2
size: NA
V: TRBV29-1
DNA: TGCAGCGTAACCGACAGGGATTATGGCTACACCTTC
CDR3: CSVTDRDYGYTF

D: TRBD2
J: TRBJ2-2
size: NA
V: TRBV7-7
DNA: TGTGCTAGCAGCTTAGATCGACTAGCGGCAAACACCGGGGAGCTGTTTTTT
CDR3: CASSLDRLAANTGELFF

D: NA
J: TRBJ2-1
size: NA
V: TRBV7-2
DNA: TGTGCCAGCAGCCCTAGGGGGGGAGGGTTCTTGGATGAGCAGTTCTTC
CDR3: CASSPRGGGFLDEQFF

D: NA
J: TRBJ2-7
size: NA
V: TRBV12-3/TRBV12-4
DNA: TGTGCCAGCAGCCGGGGACCAAGACCCAGGGAGCAGTACTTC
CDR3: CASSRGPRPREQYF

D: NA
J: TRBJ1-3
size: NA
V: TRBV19
DNA: TGTGCCAGTAGTATCCCAGGGATCGGAAACACCATATATTTT
CDR3: CASSIPGIGNTIYF

D: NA
J: TRBJ1-1
size: NA
V: TRBV20-1
DNA: TGCAGTGCTGGGGGACCGGTGGGGGGCAAGGGCACTGAAGCTTTCTTT
CDR3: CSAGGPVGGKGTEAFF

D: NA
J: TRBJ2-2
size: many
V: TRBV4-3
DNA: TGCGCCATCGGATGGGGGAGATACACCGGGGAGCTGTTTTTT
CDR3: CAIGWGRYTGELFF

D: NA
J: TRBJ1-1
size: few
V: TRBV20-1
DNA: TGCAGTGCTAGAGATGCTCGGGCGGGAGAAGCTTTCTTT
CDR3: CSARDARAGEAFF

D: NA
J: TRBJ1-6
size: few
V: TRBV2
DNA: TGTGCCAGCTGCCCGGACTGGGGCAGCCCTAATTCACCCCTCCACTTT
CDR3: CASCPDWGSPNSPLHF

D: NA
J: TRBJ1-5
size: NA
V: TRBV9
DNA: TGTGCCAGCAGCGTCGGTGACGGAAGTAGCAATCAGCCCCAGCATTTT
CDR3: CASSVGDGSSNQPQHF

D: NA
J: TRBJ2-7
size: NA
V: TRBV9
DNA: TGTGCCAGCAGCGCATCATGGGACTCCTCCTACGAGCAGTACTTC
CDR3: CASSASWDSSYEQYF

D: NA
J: TRBJ2-5
size: NA
V: TRBV6-6
DNA: TGTGCCAGCAGTTTCAGCCGGGGAGTTGGGGAGACCCAGTACTTC
CDR3: CASSFSRGVGETQYF

D: TRBD2
J: TRBJ2-3
size: NA
V: TRBV20-1
DNA: TGCAGTGCTAGCGCGCTAGCGGCTAGCACAGATACGCAGTATTTT
CDR3: CSASALAASTDTQYF

D: NA
J: TRBJ1-2
size: few
V: TRBV2
DNA: TGTGCCAGCAGTGGGACAAGCTATGGCTACACCTTC
CDR3: CASSGTSYGYTF

D: NA
J: TRBJ1-3
size: NA
V: TRBV15
DNA: TGTGCCACCAGCAGAGATCGAAGTGTCTCTGGAAACACCATATATTTT
CDR3: CATSRDRSVSGNTIYF

D: NA
J: TRBJ2-3
size: NA
V: TRBV7-7
DNA: TGTGCCAGCAGTAGACGACTGGCGGATACGCAGTATTTT
CDR3: CASSRRLADTQYF

D: TRBD2
J: TRBJ2-7
size: NA
V: TRBV29-1
DNA: TGCAGCGTTGCCGGGGGGAGCGAGCAGTACTTC
CDR3: CSVAGGSEQYF

D: NA
J: TRBJ2-3
size: NA
V: TRBV2
DNA: TGTGCCAGCAACCCGGGAAGATTGGCGCAGTATTTT
CDR3: CASNPGRLAQYF

D: NA
J: TRBJ2-5
size: NA
V: TRBV20-1
DNA: TGCAGTGTCAAACAGGGTTACGAAGAGACCCAGTACTTC
CDR3: CSVKQGYEETQYF

D: NA
J: TRBJ1-1
size: few
V: TRBV5-1
DNA: TGCGCCAGCAAACAGGAGACTGAAGCTTTCTTT
CDR3: CASKQETEAFF

D: TRBD2
J: TRBJ2-5
size: NA
V: TRBV7-2
DNA: TGTGCCAGCAGCTTAGGTTCGGGACTAGCCCCCAAGGCCCAGTACTTC
CDR3: CASSLGSGLAPKAQYF

D: NA
J: TRBJ1-1
size: NA
V: TRBV19
DNA: TGTGCCAGTAGTATAGTTGGAGCTGAAGCTTTCTTT
CDR3: CASSIVGAEAFF

D: NA
J: TRBJ1-4
size: NA
V: TRBV24-1
DNA: TGTGCCACCCGGGCGAGTAGTAATGAAAAACTGTTTTTT
CDR3: CATRASSNEKLFF

D: NA
J: TRBJ2-7
size: NA
V: TRBV20-1
DNA: TGCAGTGTCCCGAACCTCTGGCGGGGATCCTACGAGCAGTACTTC
CDR3: CSVPNLWRGSYEQYF

D: NA
J: TRBJ2-7
size: NA
V: TRBV7-9
DNA: TGTGCCAGCAGCGCAAATCCCGCGTACGAGCAGTACTTC
CDR3: CASSANPAYEQYF

D: NA
J: TRBJ2-3
size: NA
V: TRBV7-3
DNA: TGTGCCAGCAGCTTAGGGTTTGGCGGGGAGGGCACAGATACGCAGTATTTT
CDR3: CASSLGFGGEGTDTQYF

D: NA
J: TRBJ1-2
size: few
V: TRBV9
DNA: TGTGCCAGCAGCGAAGGACTAGCGGGGGGCAATGGCTACACCTTC
CDR3: CASSEGLAGGNGYTF

D: NA
J: TRBJ2-2
size: NA
V: TRBV11-3
DNA: TGTGCCGCAGGAGGGGACACCGGGGAGCTGTTTTTT
CDR3: CAAGGDTGELFF

D: NA
J: TRBJ2-3
size: NA
V: TRBV14
DNA: TGTGCCAGCAGCCGGGGGGAGTGGGATACGCAGTATTTT
CDR3: CASSRGEWDTQYF

D: NA
J: TRBJ1-4
size: NA
V: TRBV15
DNA: TGTGCCACCAGCAGGGTAACACAGTCATCAGGACCTCTAAGTAATGAAAAACTGTTTTTT
CDR3: CATSRVTQSSGPLSNEKLFF

D: TRBD2
J: TRBJ2-3
size: NA
V: TRBV2
DNA: TGTGCCAGCAGCGGCGTACTAGCGGGAGGCACAGATACGCAGTATTTT
CDR3: CASSGVLAGGTDTQYF

D: NA
J: TRBJ2-3
size: NA
V: TRBV20-1
DNA: TGCAGTGCTAGAGTGGGTAGCGCTTCAGATACGCAGTATTTT
CDR3: CSARVGSASDTQYF